This T cell receptor beta chain came from a study of naive and memory T cell subsets. J lost 4 bases, V lost 5 bases, and 5 bases had no gene match. This CDR3 region has 14 residues. Per germline, CDR1 SQVTM and CDR2 ANQGSEA. This clonotype counts as medium-sized. Four subsets defined by CD45RA and CD27 were sorted after CD3, CD4, CD8 and live/dead staining. An equimolar mix of two oligonucleotides served as the beta constant-region primer for TRBC1 and TRBC2. The ligated cDNA underwent four PCR rounds using SP2 and nested alpha and beta constant-region primers. The cDNA 3' end received a ligated single-stranded oligonucleotide carrying the SP2 primer and a 12-nucleotide UMI. Via MiXCR, TCRdb re-called the UMI-ligation and nested PCR reads, giving one row per CDR3 protein. This sample carries approximately 2,500 distinct CDR3 sequences, roughly 5.2% of them seen once, and the ten largest clones take about 32%.

This TCR came from a human donor in good health. Sequencing input: CD4+ TEMRA cells from blood. Documented subset: effector memory re-expressing CD45RA, CD45RA+ CD27-. The V gene is TRBV29-1, the J gene TRBJ2-3, with 11 positions matching TRBD2. CDR3 nucleotides: TGCAGCGTTCCTACTAGCGGGAGAGCAGATACGCAGTATTTT. Residues: CSVPTSGRADTQYF.